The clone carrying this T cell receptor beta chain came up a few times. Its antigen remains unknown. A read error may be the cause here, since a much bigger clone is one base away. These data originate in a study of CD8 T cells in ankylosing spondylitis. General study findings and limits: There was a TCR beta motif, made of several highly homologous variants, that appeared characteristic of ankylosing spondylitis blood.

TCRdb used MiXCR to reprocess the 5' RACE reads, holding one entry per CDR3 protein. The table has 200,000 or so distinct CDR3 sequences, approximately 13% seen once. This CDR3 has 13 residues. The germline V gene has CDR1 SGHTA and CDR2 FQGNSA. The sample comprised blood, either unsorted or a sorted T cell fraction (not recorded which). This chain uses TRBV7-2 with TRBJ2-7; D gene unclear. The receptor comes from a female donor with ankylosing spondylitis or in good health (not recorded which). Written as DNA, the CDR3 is TGTGCCAGCAGCTTTACGAGCTCCTACGCGCAGTACTTC. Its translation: CASSFTSSYAQYF.